Listed below are T cell receptor beta chains from one sample, sequenced in a study of blood T cell repertoires in COVID-19. TCRdb's copy holds only in-frame clones and misses some; the assay was immunoSEQ multiplex PCR. The repertoire holds roughly 300,000 clones, with just over 90% as singletons. Material: PBMCs or T cells enriched from blood (not recorded which). These TCRs come from a woman in her thirties or forties with acute COVID-19. CDR3s include the opening cysteine and the closing phenylalanine or tryptophan. Fields, in order: clone size, V gene, D gene, J gene, CDR3 DNA, CDR3 protein. The D gene is left open where the match is weak. Size is stated for part of the rows, as once, few or many counts, or as a class when the clone is expanded.

-,TRBV2,-,TRBJ2-1,TGTGCCAGCAGTGAACTAGCTATCGGCAACAATGAGCAGTTCTTC,CASSELAIGNNEQFF
-,TRBV4-1,TRBD1,TRBJ1-3,TGCGCCAGCAGCCACCCGAATCACAGGGGTTCGGGAAACACCATATATTTT,CASSHPNHRGSGNTIYF
-,TRBV6-1,TRBD2,TRBJ2-1,TGTGCCAGCAGTGAATCTGGGACCGGGGGGAACAATGAGCAGTTCTTC,CASSESGTGGNNEQFF
-,TRBV6-5,TRBD1,TRBJ1-5,TGTGCCAGCAGTCCGGAGGGGGCTTGGAATCAGCCCCAGCATTTT,CASSPEGAWNQPQHF
-,TRBV19,-,TRBJ2-3,TGTGCCAGTCGACGCGGCTCTGGGAGGAGCCAAGGGGATACGCAGTATTTT,CASRRGSGRSQGDTQYF
-,TRBV9,TRBD2,TRBJ2-1,TGTGCCAGCAGCGTGACTAGCTCCGGGATTGAGCAGTTCTTC,CASSVTSSGIEQFF
-,TRBV5-1,TRBD1,TRBJ2-5,TGCGCCAGCAGCGAGGGGACAGGACGGACCCAGTACTTC,CASSEGTGRTQYF
-,TRBV28,TRBD1,TRBJ2-7,TGTGCCACCGACAGGGACCTGACCTACGAGCAGTACTTC,CATDRDLTYEQYF
-,TRBV6-2/TRBV6-3,-,TRBJ2-2,TGTGCCAGCAGTTATCTAGTTCCTGGCGCCGGGGAGCTGTTTTTT,CASSYLVPGAGELFF
-,TRBV4-1,TRBD2,TRBJ2-7,TGCGCCAGCAGCCAAGTTTTAGGAGCGGGGTGGGACGAGCAGTACTTC,CASSQVLGAGWDEQYF
-,TRBV5-4,-,TRBJ2-5,TGTGCCAGCAGCTCTGGGGAGGACGGACAAGAGACCCAGTACTTC,CASSSGEDGQETQYF
once,TRBV7-3,-,TRBJ1-2,TGTGCCAGCAGCTTAACAGGGGACTATGGCTACACCTTC,CASSLTGDYGYTF
-,TRBV28,TRBD1,TRBJ2-6,TGTGCCAGCAGTCCGGCCGGGACAGGGACTTCGGGGGCCAACGTCCTGACTTTC,CASSPAGTGTSGANVLTF
-,TRBV28,TRBD1,TRBJ2-3,TGTGCCAGCAGGGAAAGGGGACAGGGATCCACAGATACGCAGTATTTT,CASRERGQGSTDTQYF
-,TRBV6-5,TRBD1,TRBJ2-7,TGTGCCAGCAGTACCCGGACAGGGTCCTCCTACGAGCAGTACTTC,CASSTRTGSSYEQYF
-,TRBV9,TRBD1,TRBJ1-2,TGTGCCAGCAGTCCTGTAGGACAGGGGGGCTATGGCTACACCTTC,CASSPVGQGGYGYTF
once,TRBV27,-,TRBJ2-7,TGTGCCAGCAGTTCCCGGACTATCACCGGTGGCGAGCAGTACTTC,CASSSRTITGGEQYF
-,TRBV11-2,TRBD1,TRBJ2-7,TGTGCCAGCACCGCAGGGGGTATCGAGCAGTACTTC,CASTAGGIEQYF
-,TRBV28,-,TRBJ1-1,TGTGCCAGCAGTTTATCAGAGAACACTGAAGCTTTCTTT,CASSLSENTEAFF
-,TRBV5-4,TRBD1,TRBJ2-7,TGTGCCAGCAGCTTGGTGGCAGGGGGCAGGATAGAGCAGTACTTC,CASSLVAGGRIEQYF
-,TRBV7-3,-,TRBJ2-2,TGTGCCAGCAGCTTACAGGGAAACACCGGGGAGCTGTTTTTT,CASSLQGNTGELFF
-,TRBV27,TRBD1,TRBJ1-4,TGTGCCAGCAGAGGTCCCGGGACAGATAATGAAAAACTGTTTTTT,CASRGPGTDNEKLFF
-,TRBV9,-,TRBJ2-3,TGTGCCAGCAGCTACCGGGACTCTCACACAGATACGCAGTATTTT,CASSYRDSHTDTQYF
-,TRBV28,-,TRBJ2-1,TGTGCCAGCAGTTCCCGCGGTCGAGGCGAGCAGTTCTTC,CASSSRGRGEQFF
-,TRBV27,TRBD1,TRBJ2-7,TGTGCCAGCAGTTTGGGACAGGGTCGCTCCTACGAGCAGTACTTC,CASSLGQGRSYEQYF
-,TRBV2,-,TRBJ1-2,TGTGCCAGCAGTGAAGGCGGTTATAGGGGATATGGCTACACCTTC,CASSEGGYRGYGYTF
-,TRBV19,-,TRBJ2-3,TGTGCCAGTAGTTCATGGACTGGCCCCCGCACAGATACGCAGTATTTT,CASSSWTGPRTDTQYF
-,TRBV6-5,-,TRBJ1-1,TGTGCCAGCAGTTACAACAGGGACGGCACTGAAGCTTTCTTT,CASSYNRDGTEAFF
-,TRBV7-2,-,TRBJ1-3,TGTGCCAGCAGCCCAACAGGAAACACCATATATTTT,CASSPTGNTIYF
-,TRBV11-1,-,TRBJ2-7,TGTGCCAGCAGGCTGTCCGGTAGTAGCGAGCAGTACTTC,CASRLSGSSEQYF
-,TRBV24-1,TRBD1,TRBJ2-3,TGTGCCACCAGTGATCCTCGACAGGGGGCGAGAGATACGCAGTATTTT,CATSDPRQGARDTQYF
-,TRBV18,-,TRBJ2-2,TGTGCCAGCTCACCAGTGGCGGCGACCGGGGAGCTGTTTTTT,CASSPVAATGELFF
-,TRBV29-1,-,TRBJ1-1,TGCAGCGTTGGGACACAGAACACTGAAGCTTTCTTT,CSVGTQNTEAFF
-,TRBV4-1,TRBD1,TRBJ2-2,TGCGCCAGCAGCCGTGGACAGGGGGCGGACGGGGAGCTGTTTTTT,CASSRGQGADGELFF
-,TRBV28,TRBD1,TRBJ2-3,TGTGCCAGCAGGGACAGGGGGCGCACAGATACGCAGTATTTT,CASRDRGRTDTQYF
-,TRBV27,-,TRBJ1-2,TGTGCCAGCAGTCGACAGAGTAACTATGGCTACACCTTC,CASSRQSNYGYTF
few,TRBV9,-,TRBJ1-2,TGTGCCAGCAGCGTAGATGGGCAGCTCTATGGCTACACCTTC,CASSVDGQLYGYTF
few,TRBV27,-,TRBJ2-3,TGTGCCAGCAGTTTAAGTGGGCGGGGCACAGATACGCAGTATTTT,CASSLSGRGTDTQYF
-,TRBV19,-,TRBJ1-5,TGTGCCAGCAAAAAGTGGGGGCCTGGCAATCAGCCCCAGCATTTT,CASKKWGPGNQPQHF
-,TRBV2,TRBD2,TRBJ2-3,TGTGCCAGCAGTGAGACTAGCGGGATTGGTACGCAGTATTTT,CASSETSGIGTQYF
-,TRBV19,-,TRBJ1-2,TGTGCCAGTAGTATTTGGGCGGTAGGACAGAGAGGACACTATGGCTACACCTTC,CASSIWAVGQRGHYGYTF
-,TRBV3-1/TRBV3-2,-,TRBJ1-1,TGTGCCAGCAGCCAGACGGGGAAGATGAACACTGAAGCTTTCTTT,CASSQTGKMNTEAFF
-,TRBV7-2,TRBD1,TRBJ1-2,TGTGCCAGCAGCTTTAAGGGGCAGGGGGGCGGCTACACCTTC,CASSFKGQGGGYTF